This T cell receptor beta chain was documented in a study of post-analysis software for immune sequencing data. Study at large: Relapsing-remitting, secondary progressive and progressive-relapsing forms of multiple sclerosis all featured among disease courses.

The ends lost 5 bases at V and 0 bases at J; junction bases unmatched: 7. The germline V gene has CDR1 KGHDR and CDR2 SFDVKD. The CDR3 contains 16 residues. Study-wide results and caveats: Under the F measure, samples that were prepared in one batch clustered strongly together. Significantly decreased normalized Chao1 diversity was recorded for multiple sclerosis patients relative to controls. With TRBV5-6, TRBV5-1 and TRBV20-1 included, about five TRBV segments were more frequent in patients than in controls.

Sequencing libraries made from TCR beta cDNA carried unique molecular identifiers. Once roughly 1 to 11 million T cells were used, hundreds of thousands of cDNA molecules resulted. In TCRdb, the PCR reads were re-called with MiXCR into one record per CDR3 protein. The data hold approximately 660,000 distinct CDR3 sequences, with 55% to 70% observed a single time. As concerns this clonotype: Its antigen is unidentified.

Sequencing was done on a sample of blood. This chain connects TRBV24-1 to TRBJ1-2, with 8 bases lining up with TRBD1. The TCR was taken from a girl aged 2-9 years with multiple sclerosis. The CDR3 protein is CATSASGGAPNYGYTF. The CDR3 DNA sequence: TGTGCCACCAGTGCGTCAGGGGGCGCCCCTAACTATGGCTACACCTTC.